This TCR beta chain was captured by sequencing in a study of Graves' ophthalmopathy and Graves' hyperthyroidism. Notes on the study in general: The model reached just under 71% sensitivity and around 72% specificity for predicting ophthalmopathy progression.

On this clonotype itself: No antigen is known for it.

RNA transcripts were the template, and TCR beta CDR3 regions were amplified from them. Scientists carried out first-round RT-PCR using HTBI primers and then a second-round multiplex PCR. TCRdb processed the multiplex PCR reads anew with MiXCR; each CDR3 protein has one entry. The data show under 250,000 distinct CDR3 sequences, with around a fifth seen just once and about 46% held by the top ten. J lost 3 bases, V lost 6 bases, and 8 bases had no gene match. The CDR3 runs to 16 residues. The V gene's germline CDR1 is MDHEN and CDR2 SYDVKM. The receptor's source is a woman aged 45-65 years with Graves' ophthalmopathy. This chain links TRBV28 with TRBJ2-4, with 10 nucleotides matching TRBD1. Sequenced sample: peripheral blood. For the CDR3, the DNA is TGTGCCAGCAGCCGAGACAGGGGGCTTGACAAAAACATTCAGTACTTC. Translation: CASSRDRGLDKNIQYF.